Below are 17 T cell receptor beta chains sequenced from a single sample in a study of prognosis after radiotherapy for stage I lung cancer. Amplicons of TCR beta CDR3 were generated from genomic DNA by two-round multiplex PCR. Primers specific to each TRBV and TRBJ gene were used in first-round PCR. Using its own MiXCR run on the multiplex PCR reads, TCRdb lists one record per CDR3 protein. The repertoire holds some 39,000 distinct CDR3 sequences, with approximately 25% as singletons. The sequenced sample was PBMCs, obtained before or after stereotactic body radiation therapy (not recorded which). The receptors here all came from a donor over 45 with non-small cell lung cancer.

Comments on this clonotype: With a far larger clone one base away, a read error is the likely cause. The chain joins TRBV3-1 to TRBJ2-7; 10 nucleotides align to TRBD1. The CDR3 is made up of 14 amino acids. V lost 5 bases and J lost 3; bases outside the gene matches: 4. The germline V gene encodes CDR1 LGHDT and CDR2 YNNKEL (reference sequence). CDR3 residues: CASSVWDRGYEQYF. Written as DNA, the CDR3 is TGTGCCAGCAGCGTCTGGGACAGGGGCTACGAGCAGTACTTC.

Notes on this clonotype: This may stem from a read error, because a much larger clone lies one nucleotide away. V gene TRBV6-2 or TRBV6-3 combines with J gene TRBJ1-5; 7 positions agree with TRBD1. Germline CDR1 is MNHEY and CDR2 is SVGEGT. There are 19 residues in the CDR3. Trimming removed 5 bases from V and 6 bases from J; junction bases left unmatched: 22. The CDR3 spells CASSEGTGTRGRRGQPQHF. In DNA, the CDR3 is TGTGCCAGCAGTGAAGGCACCGGGACAAGGGGGCGGAGGGGTCAGCCCCAGCATTTT.

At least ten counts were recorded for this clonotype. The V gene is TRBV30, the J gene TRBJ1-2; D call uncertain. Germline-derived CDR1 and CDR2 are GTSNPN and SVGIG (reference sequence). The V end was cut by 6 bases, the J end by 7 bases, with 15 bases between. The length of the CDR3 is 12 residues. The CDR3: CACTKGQGGYTF. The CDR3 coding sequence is TGTGCCTGCACCAAGGGTCAAGGTGGCTACACCTTC.

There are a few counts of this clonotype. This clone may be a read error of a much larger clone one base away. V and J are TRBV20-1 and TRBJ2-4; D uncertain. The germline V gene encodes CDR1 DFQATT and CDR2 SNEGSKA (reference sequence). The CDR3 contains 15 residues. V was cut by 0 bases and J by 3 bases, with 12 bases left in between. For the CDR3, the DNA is TGCAGTGCTAGAGAGTGGGTGCCTAACAAAAACATTCAGTACTTC. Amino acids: CSAREWVPNKNIQYF.

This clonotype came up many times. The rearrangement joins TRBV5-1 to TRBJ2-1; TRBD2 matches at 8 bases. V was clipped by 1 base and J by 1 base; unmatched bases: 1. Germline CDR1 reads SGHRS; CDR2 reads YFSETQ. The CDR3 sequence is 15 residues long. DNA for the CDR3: TGCGCCAGCAGCTTGAGCGGGAGTTCCTACAATGAGCAGTTCTTC. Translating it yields CASSLSGSSYNEQFF.

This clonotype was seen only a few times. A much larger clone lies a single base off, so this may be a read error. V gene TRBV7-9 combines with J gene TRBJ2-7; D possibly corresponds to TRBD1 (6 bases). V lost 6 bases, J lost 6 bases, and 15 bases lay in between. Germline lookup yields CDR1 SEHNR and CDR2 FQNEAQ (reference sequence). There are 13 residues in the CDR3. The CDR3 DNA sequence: TGTGCCAGCAGGGTCTTGGGGGCCTGCGAGCAGTACTTC. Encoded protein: CASRVLGACEQYF. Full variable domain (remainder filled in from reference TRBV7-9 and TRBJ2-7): DTGVSQNPRHKITKRGQNVTFRCDPISEHNRLYWYRQTLGQGPEFLTYFQNEAQLEKSRLLSDRFSAERPKGSFSTLEIQRTEQGDSAMYLCASRVLGACEQYFGPGTRLTVT.

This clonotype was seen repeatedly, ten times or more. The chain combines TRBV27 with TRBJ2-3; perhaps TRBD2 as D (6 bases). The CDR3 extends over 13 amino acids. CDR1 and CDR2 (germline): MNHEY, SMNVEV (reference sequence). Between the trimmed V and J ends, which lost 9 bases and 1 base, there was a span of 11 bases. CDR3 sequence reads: CASTRRGTDTQYF. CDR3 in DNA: TGTGCCAGTACACGGAGGGGCACAGATACGCAGTATTTT.

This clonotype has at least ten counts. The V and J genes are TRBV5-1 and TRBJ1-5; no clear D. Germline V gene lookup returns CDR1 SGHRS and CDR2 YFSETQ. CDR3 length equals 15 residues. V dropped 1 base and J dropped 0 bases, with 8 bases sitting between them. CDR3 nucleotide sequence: TGCGCCAGCAGCTTGTTAGGAGCTAGCAATCAGCCCCAGCATTTT. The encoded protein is CASSLLGASNQPQHF.

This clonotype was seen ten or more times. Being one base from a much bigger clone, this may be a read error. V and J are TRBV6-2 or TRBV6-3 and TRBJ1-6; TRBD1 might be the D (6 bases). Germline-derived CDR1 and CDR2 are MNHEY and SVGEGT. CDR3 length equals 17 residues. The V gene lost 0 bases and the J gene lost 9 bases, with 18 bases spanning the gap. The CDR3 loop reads CASSYSITEQDSSPLHF. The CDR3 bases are TGTGCCAGCAGTTACTCGATTACCGAACAGGACAGTTCACCCCTCCACTTT.

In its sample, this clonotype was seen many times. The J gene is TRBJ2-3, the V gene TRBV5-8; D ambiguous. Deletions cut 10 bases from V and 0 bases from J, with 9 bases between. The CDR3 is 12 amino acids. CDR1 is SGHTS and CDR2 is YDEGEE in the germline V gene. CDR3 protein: CAVQKSTDTQYF. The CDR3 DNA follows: TGTGCCGTACAGAAAAGCACAGATACGCAGTATTTT.

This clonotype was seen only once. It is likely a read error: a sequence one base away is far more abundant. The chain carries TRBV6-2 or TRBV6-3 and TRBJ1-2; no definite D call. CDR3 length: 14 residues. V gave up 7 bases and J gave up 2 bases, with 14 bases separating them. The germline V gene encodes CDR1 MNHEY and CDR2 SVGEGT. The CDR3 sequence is CASTFTRWNYGYTF. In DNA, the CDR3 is TGTGCCAGCACCTTCACTCGGTGGAACTATGGCTACACCTTC.

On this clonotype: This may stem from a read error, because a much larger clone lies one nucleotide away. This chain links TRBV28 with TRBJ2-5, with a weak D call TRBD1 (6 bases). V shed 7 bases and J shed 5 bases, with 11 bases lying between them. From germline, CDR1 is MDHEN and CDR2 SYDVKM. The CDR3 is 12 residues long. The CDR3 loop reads CASITGWETQYF. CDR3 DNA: TGTGCCAGCATTACAGGGTGGGAGACCCAGTACTTC.

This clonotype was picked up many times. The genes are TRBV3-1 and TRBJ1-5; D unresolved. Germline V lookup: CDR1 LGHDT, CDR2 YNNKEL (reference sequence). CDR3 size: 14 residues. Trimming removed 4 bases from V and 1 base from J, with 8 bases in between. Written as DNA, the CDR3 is TGTGCCAGCAGCCTCGGGGAGAGCAATCAGCCCCAGCATTTT. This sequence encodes CASSLGESNQPQHF.

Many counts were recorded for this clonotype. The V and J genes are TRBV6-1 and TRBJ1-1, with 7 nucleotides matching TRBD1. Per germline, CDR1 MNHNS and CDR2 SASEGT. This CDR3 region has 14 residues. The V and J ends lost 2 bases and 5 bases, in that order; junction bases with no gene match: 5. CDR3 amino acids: CASSERQGRTEAFF. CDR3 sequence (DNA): TGTGCCAGCAGTGAAAGACAGGGACGGACTGAAGCTTTCTTT.

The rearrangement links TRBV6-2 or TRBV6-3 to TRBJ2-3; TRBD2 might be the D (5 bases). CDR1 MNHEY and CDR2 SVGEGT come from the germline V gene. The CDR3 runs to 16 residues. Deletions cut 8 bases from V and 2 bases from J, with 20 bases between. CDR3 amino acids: CASREWAWGATDTQYF. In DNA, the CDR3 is TGTGCCAGCCGTGAGTGGGCGTGGGGAGCCACAGATACGCAGTATTTT.

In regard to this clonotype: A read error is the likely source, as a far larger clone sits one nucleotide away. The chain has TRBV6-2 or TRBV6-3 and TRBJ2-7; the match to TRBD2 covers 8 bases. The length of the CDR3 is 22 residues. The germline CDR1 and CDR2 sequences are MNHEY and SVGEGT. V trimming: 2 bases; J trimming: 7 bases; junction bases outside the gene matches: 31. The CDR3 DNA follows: TGTGCCAGCAGTTACCAGTTCGGTGCCGGGACTAGGGAGCGGTTCTCCTACAATGAGCAGTACTTC. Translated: CASSYQFGAGTRERFSYNEQYF.

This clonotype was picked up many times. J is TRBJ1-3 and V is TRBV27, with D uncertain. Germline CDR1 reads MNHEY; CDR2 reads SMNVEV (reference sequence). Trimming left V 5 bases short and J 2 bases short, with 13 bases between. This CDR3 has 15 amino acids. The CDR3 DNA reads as TGTGCCAGCAGTCCGGGAGGGTCCGCTGGAAACACCATATATTTT. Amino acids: CASSPGGSAGNTIYF.